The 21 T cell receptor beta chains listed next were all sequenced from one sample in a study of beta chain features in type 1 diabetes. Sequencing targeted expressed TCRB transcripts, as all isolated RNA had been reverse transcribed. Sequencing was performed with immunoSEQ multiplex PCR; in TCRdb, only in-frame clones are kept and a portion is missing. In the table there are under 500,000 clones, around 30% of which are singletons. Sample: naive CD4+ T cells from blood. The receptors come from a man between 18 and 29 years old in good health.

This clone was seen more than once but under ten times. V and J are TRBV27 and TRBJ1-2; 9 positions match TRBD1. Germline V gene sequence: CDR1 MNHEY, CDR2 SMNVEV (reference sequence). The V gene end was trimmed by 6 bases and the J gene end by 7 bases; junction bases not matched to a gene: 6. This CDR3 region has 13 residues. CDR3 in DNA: TGTGCCAGCAGACCTACAGGGGGCGGTGGCTACACCTTC. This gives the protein CASRPTGGGGYTF.

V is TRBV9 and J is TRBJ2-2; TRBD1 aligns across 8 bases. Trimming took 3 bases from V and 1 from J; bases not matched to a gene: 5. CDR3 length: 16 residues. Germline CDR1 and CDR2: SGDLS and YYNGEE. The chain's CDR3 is CASSAWDRRNTGELFF. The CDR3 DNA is TGTGCCAGCAGCGCTTGGGACAGGCGGAACACCGGGGAGCTGTTTTTT.

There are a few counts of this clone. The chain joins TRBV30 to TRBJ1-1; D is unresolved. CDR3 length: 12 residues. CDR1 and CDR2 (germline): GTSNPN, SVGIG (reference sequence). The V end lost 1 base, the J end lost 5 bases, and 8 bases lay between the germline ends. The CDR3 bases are TGTGCCTGGAGTGGCGACGGAACTGAAGCTTTCTTT. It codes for CAWSGDGTEAFF.

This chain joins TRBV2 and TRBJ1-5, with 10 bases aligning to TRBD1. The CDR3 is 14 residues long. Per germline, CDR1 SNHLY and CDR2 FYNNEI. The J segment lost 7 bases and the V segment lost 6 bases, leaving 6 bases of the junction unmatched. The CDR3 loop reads CASSGTGEGQPQHF. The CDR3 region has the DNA TGTGCCAGCAGCGGGACAGGGGAGGGCCAGCCCCAGCATTTT. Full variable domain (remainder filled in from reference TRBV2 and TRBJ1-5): EPEVTQTPSHQVTQMGQEVILRCVPISNHLYFYWYRQILGQKVEFLVSFYNNEISEKSEIFDDQFSVERPDGSNFTLKIRSTKLEDSAMYFCASSGTGEGQPQHFGDGTRLSIL.

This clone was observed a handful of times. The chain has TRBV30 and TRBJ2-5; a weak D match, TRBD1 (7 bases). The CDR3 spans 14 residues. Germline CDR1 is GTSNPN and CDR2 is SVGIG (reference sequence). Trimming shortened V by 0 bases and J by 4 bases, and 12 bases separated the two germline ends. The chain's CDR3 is CAWSVRQGGETQYF. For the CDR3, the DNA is TGTGCCTGGAGTGTACGACAGGGAGGAGAGACCCAGTACTTC.

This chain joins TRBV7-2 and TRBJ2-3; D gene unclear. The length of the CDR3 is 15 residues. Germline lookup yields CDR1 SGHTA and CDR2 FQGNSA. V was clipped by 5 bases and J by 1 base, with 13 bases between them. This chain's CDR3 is CASSHRSGGTDTQYF. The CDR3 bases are TGTGCCAGCAGCCATCGGTCGGGTGGCACAGATACGCAGTATTTT.

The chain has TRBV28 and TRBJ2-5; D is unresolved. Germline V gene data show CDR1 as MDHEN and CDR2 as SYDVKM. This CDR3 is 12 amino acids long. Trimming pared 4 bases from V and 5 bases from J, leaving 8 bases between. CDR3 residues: CASSSEPETQYF. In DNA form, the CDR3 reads TGTGCCAGCAGTTCTGAGCCCGAGACCCAGTACTTC.

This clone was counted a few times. The CDR3 sequence is CASSFGPNEKLFF. In nucleotides, the CDR3 is TGTGCCAGCAGCTTCGGACCTAATGAAAAACTGTTTTTT. This chain links TRBV7-2 with TRBJ1-4; the D is unclear. Trimming removed 3 bases from V and 3 bases from J, with 5 bases in between. Looked up from germline, CDR1 is SGHTA and CDR2 is FQGNSA. The CDR3 sequence is 13 residues long.

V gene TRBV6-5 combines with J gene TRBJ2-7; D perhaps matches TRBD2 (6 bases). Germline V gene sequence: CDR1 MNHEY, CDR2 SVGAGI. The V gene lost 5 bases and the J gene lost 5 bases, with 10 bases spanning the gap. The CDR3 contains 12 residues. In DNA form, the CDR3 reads TGTGCCAGCAGTGAAACGGGGGACGAGCAGTACTTC. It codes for CASSETGDEQYF.

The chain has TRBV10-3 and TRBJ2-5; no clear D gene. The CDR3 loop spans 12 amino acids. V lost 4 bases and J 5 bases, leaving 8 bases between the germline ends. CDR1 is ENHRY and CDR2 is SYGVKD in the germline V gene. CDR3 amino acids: CAISGGMETQYF. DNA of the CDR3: TGTGCCATCAGTGGAGGTATGGAGACCCAGTACTTC.

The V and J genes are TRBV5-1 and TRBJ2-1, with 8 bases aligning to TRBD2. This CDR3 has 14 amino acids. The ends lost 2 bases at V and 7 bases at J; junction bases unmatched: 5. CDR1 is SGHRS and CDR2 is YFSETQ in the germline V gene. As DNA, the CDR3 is TGCGCCAGCAGCTTCCTAGCGGGCGGGAATGAGCAGTTCTTC. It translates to CASSFLAGGNEQFF.

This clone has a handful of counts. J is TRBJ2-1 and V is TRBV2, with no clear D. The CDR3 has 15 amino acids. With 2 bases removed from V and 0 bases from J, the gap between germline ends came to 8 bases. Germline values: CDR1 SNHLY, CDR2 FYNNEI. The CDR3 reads CASSELRSSYNEQFF. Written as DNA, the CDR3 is TGTGCCAGCAGTGAATTGCGAAGCTCCTACAATGAGCAGTTCTTC. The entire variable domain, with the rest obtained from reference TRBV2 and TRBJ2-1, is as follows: EPEVTQTPSHQVTQMGQEVILRCVPISNHLYFYWYRQILGQKVEFLVSFYNNEISEKSEIFDDQFSVERPDGSNFTLKIRSTKLEDSAMYFCASSELRSSYNEQFFGPGTRLTVL.

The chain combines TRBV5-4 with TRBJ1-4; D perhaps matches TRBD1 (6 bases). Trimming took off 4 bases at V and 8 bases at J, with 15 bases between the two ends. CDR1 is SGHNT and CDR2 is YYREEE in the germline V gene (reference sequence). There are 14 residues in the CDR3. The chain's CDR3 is CASSDQGFQEKLFF. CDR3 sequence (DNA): TGTGCCAGCAGCGACCAGGGGTTTCAGGAAAAACTGTTTTTT. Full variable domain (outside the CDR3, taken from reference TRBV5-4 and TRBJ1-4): ETGVTQSPTHLIKTRGQQVTLRCSSQSGHNTVSWYQQALGQGPQFIFQYYREEENGRGNFPPRFSGLQFPNYSSELNVNALELDDSALYLCASSDQGFQEKLFFGSGTQLSVL.

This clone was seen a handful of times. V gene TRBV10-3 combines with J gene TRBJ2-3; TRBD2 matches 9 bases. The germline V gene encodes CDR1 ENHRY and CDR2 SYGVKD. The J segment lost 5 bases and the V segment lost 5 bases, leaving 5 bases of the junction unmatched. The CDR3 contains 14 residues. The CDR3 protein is CAISPGLARDTQYF. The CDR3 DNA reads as TGTGCCATCAGTCCGGGACTAGCAAGAGATACGCAGTATTTT.

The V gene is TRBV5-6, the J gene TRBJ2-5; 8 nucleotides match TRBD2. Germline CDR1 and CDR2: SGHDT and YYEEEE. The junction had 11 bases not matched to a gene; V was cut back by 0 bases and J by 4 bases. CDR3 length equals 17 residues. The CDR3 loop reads CASSLGPAGGYGETQYF. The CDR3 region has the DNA TGTGCCAGCAGCTTGGGACCCGCGGGAGGATACGGAGAGACCCAGTACTTC.

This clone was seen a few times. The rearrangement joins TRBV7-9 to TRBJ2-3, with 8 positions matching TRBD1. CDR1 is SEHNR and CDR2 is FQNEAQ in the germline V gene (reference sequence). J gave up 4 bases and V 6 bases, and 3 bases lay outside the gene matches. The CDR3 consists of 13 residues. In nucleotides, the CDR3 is TGTGCCAGCAGAGGACAGGGAGCAGATACGCAGTATTTT. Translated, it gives CASRGQGADTQYF.

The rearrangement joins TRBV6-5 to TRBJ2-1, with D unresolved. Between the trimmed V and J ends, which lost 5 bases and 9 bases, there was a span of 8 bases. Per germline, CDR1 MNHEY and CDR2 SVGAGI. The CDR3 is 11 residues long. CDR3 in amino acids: CASSSYGEQFF. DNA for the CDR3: TGTGCCAGCAGTAGCTATGGTGAGCAGTTCTTC.

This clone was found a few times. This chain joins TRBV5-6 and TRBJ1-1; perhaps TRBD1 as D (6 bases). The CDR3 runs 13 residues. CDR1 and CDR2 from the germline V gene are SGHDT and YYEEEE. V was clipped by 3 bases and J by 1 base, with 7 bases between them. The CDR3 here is CASSWTENTEAFF. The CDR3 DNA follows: TGTGCCAGCAGCTGGACAGAGAACACTGAAGCTTTCTTT.

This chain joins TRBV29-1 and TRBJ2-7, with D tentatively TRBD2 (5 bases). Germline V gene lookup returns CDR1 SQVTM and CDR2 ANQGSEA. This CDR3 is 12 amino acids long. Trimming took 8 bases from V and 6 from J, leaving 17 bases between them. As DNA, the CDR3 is TGCAGCACCCGAGGGCCGGGTAGCGAGCAGTACTTC. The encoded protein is CSTRGPGSEQYF.

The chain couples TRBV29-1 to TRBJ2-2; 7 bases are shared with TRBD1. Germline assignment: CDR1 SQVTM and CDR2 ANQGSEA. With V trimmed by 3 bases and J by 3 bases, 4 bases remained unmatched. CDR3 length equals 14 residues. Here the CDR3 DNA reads TGCAGCGTTGAGAGGACAGGCTACACCGGGGAGCTGTTTTTT. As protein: CSVERTGYTGELFF.

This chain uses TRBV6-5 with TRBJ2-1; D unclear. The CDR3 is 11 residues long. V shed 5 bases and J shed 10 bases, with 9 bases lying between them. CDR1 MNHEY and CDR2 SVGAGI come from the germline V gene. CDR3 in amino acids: CASSQGPEQFF. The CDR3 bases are TGTGCCAGCAGTCAAGGGCCGGAGCAGTTCTTC.